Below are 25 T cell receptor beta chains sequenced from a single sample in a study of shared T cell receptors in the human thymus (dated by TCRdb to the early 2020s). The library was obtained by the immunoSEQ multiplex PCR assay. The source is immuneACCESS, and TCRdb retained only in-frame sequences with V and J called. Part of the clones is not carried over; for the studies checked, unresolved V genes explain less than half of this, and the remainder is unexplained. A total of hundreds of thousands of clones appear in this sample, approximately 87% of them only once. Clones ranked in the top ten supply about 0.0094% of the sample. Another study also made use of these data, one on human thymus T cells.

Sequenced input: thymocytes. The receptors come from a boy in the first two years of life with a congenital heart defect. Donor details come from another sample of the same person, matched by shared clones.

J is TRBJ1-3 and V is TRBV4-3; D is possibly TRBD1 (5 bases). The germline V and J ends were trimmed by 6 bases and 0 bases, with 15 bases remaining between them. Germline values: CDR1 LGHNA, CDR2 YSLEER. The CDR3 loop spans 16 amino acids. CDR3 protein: CASSRQPGDSGNTIYF. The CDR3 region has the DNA TGCGCCAGCAGTCGACAGCCAGGAGACTCTGGAAACACCATATATTTT.

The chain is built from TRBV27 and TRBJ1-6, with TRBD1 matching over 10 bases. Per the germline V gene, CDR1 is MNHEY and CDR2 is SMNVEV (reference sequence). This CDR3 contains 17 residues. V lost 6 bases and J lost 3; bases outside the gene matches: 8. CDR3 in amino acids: CASRTTGTGVYNSPLHF. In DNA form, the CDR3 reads TGTGCCAGCAGAACGACCGGGACAGGGGTCTATAATTCACCCCTCCACTTT.

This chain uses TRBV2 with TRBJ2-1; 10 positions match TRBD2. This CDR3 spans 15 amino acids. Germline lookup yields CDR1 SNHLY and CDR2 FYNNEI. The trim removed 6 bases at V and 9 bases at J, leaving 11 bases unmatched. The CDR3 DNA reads TGTGCCAGCAGCCCACTACTAGCGGGAAGCGTTGAGCAGTTCTTC. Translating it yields CASSPLLAGSVEQFF.

The chain's CDR3 is CASRNPDRPRTDTQYF. The CDR3 DNA follows: TGCGCCAGCAGAAACCCGGACAGGCCTCGCACAGATACGCAGTATTTT. J is TRBJ2-3 and V is TRBV5-1, with 7 bases matching TRBD1. CDR1 is SGHRS, CDR2 YFSETQ, per germline. This CDR3 is 16 amino acids long. V lost 5 bases to trimming and J lost 1 base; unmatched junction nucleotides: 10.

DNA of the CDR3: TGTGCCAGCAGTTACGGTACAGGGGCGAACACTGAAGCTTTCTTT. The encoded protein is CASSYGTGANTEAFF. The chain combines TRBV6-5 with TRBJ1-1; 7 bases line up with TRBD1. This CDR3 is built from 15 residues. In germline, CDR1 is MNHEY, CDR2 SVGAGI. The V and J ends lost 2 bases and 1 base, in that order; junction bases with no gene match: 4.

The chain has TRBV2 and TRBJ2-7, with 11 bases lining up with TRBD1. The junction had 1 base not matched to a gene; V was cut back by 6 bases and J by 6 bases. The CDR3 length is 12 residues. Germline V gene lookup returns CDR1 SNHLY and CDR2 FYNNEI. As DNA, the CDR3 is TGTGCCAGCAGGGACAGGGGGCCCGAGCAGTACTTC. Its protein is CASRDRGPEQYF.

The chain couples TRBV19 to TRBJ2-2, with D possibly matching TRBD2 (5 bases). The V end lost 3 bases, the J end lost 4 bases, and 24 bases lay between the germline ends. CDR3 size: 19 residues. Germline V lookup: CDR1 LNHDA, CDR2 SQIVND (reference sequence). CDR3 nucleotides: TGTGCCAGTAGTATGATGGAGACTGAACTAGTTCGAGGCACCGGGGAGCTGTTTTTT. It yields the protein CASSMMETELVRGTGELFF.

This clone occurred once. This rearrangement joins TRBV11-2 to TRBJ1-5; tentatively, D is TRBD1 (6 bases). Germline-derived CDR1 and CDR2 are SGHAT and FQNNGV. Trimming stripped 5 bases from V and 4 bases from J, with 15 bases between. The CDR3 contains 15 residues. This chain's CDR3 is CASSETGTPNQPQHF. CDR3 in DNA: TGTGCCAGCAGCGAAACCGGGACACCTAATCAGCCCCAGCATTTT. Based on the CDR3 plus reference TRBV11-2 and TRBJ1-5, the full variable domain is EAGVAQSPRYKIIEKRQSVAFWCNPISGHATLYWYQQILGQGPKLLIQFQNNGVVDDSQLPKDRFSAERLKGVDSTLKIQPAKLEDSAVYLCASSETGTPNQPQHFGDGTRLSIL.

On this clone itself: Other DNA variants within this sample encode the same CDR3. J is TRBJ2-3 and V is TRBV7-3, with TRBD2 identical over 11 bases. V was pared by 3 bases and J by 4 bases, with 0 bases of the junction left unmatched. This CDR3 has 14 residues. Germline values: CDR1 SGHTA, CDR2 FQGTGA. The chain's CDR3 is CASSFSGGADTQYF. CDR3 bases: TGTGCCAGCAGCTTTAGCGGGGGGGCAGATACGCAGTATTTT.

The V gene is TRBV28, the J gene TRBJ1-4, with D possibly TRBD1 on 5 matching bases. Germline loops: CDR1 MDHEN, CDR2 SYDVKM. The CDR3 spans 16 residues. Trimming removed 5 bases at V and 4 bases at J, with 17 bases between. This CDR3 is CASSAPTGSFNEKLFF. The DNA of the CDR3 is TGTGCCAGCAGTGCACCAACAGGATCTTTTAATGAAAAACTGTTTTTT.

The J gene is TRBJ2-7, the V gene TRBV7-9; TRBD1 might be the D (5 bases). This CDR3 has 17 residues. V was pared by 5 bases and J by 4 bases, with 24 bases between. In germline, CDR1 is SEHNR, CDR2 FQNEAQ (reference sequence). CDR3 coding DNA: TGTGCCAGCAGCCCGAAGGGGCCCCATCGAACCCATTACGAGCAGTACTTC. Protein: CASSPKGPHRTHYEQYF. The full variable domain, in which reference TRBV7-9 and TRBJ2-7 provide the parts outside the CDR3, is DTGVSQNPRHKITKRGQNVTFRCDPISEHNRLYWYRQTLGQGPEFLTYFQNEAQLEKSRLLSDRFSAERPKGSFSTLEIQRTEQGDSAMYLCASSPKGPHRTHYEQYFGPGTRLTVT.

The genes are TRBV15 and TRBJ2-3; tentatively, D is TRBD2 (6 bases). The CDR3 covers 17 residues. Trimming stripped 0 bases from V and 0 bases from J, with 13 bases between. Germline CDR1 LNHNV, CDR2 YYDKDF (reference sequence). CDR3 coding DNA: TGTGCCACCAGCAGAGATCCCCCCGGGGGTAGCACAGATACGCAGTATTTT. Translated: CATSRDPPGGSTDTQYF.

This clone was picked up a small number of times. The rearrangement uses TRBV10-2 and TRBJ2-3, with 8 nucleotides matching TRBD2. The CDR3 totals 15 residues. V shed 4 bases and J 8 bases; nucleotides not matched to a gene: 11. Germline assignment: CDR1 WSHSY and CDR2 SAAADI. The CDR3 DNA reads TGCGCCAGCAGTGGTGAAGCGGGAGTGTGGGGTACGCAGTATTTT. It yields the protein CASSGEAGVWGTQYF.

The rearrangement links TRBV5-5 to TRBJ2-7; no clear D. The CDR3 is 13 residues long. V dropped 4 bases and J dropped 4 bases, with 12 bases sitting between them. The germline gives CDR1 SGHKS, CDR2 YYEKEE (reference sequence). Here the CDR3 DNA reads TGTGCCAGCAGCCTCGGTGATTGGTACGAGCAGTACTTC. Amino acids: CASSLGDWYEQYF.

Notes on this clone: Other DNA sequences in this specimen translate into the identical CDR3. The CDR3 reads CASSSKPGSPLHF. The CDR3 nucleotides read TGTGCCAGCAGCTCAAAACCGGGATCCCCCCTCCACTTT. The chain links TRBV13 to TRBJ1-6, with D unresolved. Trimming removed 4 bases at V and 13 bases at J, with 14 bases between. The germline CDR1 and CDR2 sequences are PRHDT and FYEKMQ (reference sequence). The CDR3 length is 13 residues.

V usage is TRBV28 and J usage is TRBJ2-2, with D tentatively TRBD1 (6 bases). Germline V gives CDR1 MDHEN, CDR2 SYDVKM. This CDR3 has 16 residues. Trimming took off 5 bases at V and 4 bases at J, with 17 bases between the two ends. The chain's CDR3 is CASSPKQPTGTGELFF. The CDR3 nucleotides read TGTGCCAGCAGTCCCAAACAACCGACAGGCACCGGGGAGCTGTTTTTT. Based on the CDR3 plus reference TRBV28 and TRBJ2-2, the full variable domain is DVKVTQSSRYLVKRTGEKVFLECVQDMDHENMFWYRQDPGLGLRLIYFSYDVKMKEKGDIPEGYSVSREKKERFSLILESASTNQTSMYLCASSPKQPTGTGELFFGEGSRLTVL.

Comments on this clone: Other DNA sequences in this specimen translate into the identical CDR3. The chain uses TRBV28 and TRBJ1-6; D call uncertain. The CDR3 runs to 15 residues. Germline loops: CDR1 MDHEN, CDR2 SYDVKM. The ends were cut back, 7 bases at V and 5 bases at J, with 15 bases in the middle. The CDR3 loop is CASTEVRDHNSPLHF. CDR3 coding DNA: TGTGCCAGCACCGAGGTCCGGGATCATAATTCACCCCTCCACTTT.

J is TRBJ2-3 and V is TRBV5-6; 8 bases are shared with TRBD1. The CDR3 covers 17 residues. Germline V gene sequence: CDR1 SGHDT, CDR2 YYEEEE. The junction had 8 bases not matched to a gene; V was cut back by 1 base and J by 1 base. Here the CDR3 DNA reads TGTGCCAGCAGCTTGAGGGGGACAGGCTCCCGCACAGATACGCAGTATTTT. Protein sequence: CASSLRGTGSRTDTQYF.

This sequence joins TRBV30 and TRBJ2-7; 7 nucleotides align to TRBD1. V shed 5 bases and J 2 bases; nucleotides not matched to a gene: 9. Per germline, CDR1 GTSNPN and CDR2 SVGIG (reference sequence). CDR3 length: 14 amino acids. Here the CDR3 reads CAWSTGAKTYEQYF. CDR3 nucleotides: TGTGCCTGGTCAACAGGGGCCAAAACCTACGAGCAGTACTTC.

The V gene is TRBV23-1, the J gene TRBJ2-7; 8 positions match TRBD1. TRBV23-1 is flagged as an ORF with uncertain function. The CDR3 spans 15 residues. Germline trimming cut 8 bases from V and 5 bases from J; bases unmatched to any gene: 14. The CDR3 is CASGSGAGGFHEQYF. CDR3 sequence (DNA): TGCGCCAGCGGGTCGGGGGCAGGGGGCTTCCACGAGCAGTACTTC.

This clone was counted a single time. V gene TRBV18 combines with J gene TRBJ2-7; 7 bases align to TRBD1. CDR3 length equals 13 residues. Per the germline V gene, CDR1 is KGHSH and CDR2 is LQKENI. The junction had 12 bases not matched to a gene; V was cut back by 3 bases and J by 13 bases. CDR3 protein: CASSPQEGQPNYF. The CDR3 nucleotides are TGTGCCAGCTCACCGCAAGAGGGACAGCCTAATTACTTC.

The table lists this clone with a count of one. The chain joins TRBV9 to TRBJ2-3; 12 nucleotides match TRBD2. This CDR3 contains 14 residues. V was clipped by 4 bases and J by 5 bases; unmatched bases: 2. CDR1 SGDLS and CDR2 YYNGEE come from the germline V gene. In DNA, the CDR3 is TGTGCCAGCAGCATGGGACTAGCGGGAGATACGCAGTATTTT. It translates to CASSMGLAGDTQYF. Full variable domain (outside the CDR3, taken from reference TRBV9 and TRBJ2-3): DSGVTQTPKHLITATGQRVTLRCSPRSGDLSVYWYQQSLDQGLQFLIQYYNGEERAKGNILERFSAQQFPDLHSELNLSSLELGDSALYFCASSMGLAGDTQYFGPGTRLTVL.

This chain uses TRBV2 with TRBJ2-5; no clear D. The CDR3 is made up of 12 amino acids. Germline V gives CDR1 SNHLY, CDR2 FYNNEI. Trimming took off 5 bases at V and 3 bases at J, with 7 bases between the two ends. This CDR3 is CASSLREETQYF. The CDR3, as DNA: TGTGCCAGCAGTCTACGAGAAGAGACCCAGTACTTC. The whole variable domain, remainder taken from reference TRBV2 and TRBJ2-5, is EPEVTQTPSHQVTQMGQEVILRCVPISNHLYFYWYRQILGQKVEFLVSFYNNEISEKSEIFDDQFSVERPDGSNFTLKIRSTKLEDSAMYFCASSLREETQYFGPGTRLLVL.

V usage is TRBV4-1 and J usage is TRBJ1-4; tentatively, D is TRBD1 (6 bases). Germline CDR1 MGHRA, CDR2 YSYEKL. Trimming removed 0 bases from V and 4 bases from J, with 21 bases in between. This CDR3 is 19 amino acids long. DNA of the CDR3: TGCGCCAGCAGCCAAGATGAGGGGGGCGGGAGGGGGAATAATGAAAAACTGTTTTTT. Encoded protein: CASSQDEGGGRGNNEKLFF.

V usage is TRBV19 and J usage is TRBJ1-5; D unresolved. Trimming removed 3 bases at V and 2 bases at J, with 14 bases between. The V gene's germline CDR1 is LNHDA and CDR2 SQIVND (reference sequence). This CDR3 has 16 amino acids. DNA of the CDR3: TGTGCCAGTAGTATGCTTTTCACAGCGGGCAATCAGCCCCAGCATTTT. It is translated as CASSMLFTAGNQPQHF.